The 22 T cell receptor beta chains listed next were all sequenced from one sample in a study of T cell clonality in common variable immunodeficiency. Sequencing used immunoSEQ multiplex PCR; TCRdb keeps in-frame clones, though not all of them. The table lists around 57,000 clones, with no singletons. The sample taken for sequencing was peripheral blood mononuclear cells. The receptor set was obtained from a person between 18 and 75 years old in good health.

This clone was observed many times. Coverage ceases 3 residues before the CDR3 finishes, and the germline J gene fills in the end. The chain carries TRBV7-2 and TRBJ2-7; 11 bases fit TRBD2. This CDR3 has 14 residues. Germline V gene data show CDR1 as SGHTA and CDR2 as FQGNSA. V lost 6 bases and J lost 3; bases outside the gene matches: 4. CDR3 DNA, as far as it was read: TGTGCCAGCAGACTAGCGGGAGAGAGCTACGAG. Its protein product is CASRLAGESYE. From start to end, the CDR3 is CASRLAGESYEQYF.

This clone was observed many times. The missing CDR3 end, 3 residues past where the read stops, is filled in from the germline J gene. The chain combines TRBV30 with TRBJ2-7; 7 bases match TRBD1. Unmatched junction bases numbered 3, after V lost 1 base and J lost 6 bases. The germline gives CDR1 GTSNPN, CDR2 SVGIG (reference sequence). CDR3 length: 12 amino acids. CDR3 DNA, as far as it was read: TGTGCCTGGAGTGCCCACAGGGGCGAG. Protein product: CAWSAHRGE. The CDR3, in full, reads CAWSAHRGEQYF.

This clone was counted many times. Incomplete CDR3 DNA: TGCGCCAGCAGCTTATGGGAGGGGTGGAACACCGGGGAG. As protein: CASSLWEGWNTGE. The whole CDR3 is CASSLWEGWNTGELFF. This chain connects TRBV5-1 to TRBJ2-2; TRBD2 agrees at 7 bases. Coverage ceases 3 residues before the CDR3 finishes, and the germline J gene fills in the end. The J segment lost 1 base and the V segment lost 2 bases, leaving 5 bases of the junction unmatched. CDR3 length: 16 amino acids. The germline V gene encodes CDR1 SGHRS and CDR2 YFSETQ.

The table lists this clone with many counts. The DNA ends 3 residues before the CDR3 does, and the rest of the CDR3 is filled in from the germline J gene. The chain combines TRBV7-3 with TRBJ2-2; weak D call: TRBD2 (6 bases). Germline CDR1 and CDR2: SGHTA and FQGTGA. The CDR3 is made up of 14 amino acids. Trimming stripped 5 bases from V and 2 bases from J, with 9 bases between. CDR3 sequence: CASSRDLNTGELFF. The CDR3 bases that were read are TGTGCCAGCAGCCGGGACTTAAACACCGGGGAG.

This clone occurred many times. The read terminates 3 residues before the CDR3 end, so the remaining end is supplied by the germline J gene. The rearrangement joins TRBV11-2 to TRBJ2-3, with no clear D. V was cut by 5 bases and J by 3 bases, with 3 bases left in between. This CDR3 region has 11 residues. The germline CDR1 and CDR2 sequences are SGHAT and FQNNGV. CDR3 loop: CASSPTDTQYF. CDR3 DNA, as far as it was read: TGTGCCAGCAGCCCGACAGATACG.

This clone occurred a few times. The CDR3 reads CASSARTGEGYTF. Partial CDR3 DNA: TGTGCCAGTAGTGCCAGGACAGGGGAAGGC. The V call is TRBV19, the J call TRBJ1-2, with 9 bases aligning to TRBD1. Coverage ceases 3 residues before the CDR3 finishes, and the germline J gene fills in the end. Per the germline V gene, CDR1 is LNHDA and CDR2 is SQIVND (reference sequence). This CDR3 contains 13 residues.

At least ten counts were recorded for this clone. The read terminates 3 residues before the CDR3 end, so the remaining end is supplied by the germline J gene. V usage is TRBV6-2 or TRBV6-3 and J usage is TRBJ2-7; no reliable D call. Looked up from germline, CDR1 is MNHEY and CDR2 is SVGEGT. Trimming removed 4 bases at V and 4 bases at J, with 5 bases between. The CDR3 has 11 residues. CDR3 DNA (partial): TGTGCCAGCAGTTTCCATTACGAG. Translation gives CASSFHYE. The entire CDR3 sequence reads CASSFHYEQYF.

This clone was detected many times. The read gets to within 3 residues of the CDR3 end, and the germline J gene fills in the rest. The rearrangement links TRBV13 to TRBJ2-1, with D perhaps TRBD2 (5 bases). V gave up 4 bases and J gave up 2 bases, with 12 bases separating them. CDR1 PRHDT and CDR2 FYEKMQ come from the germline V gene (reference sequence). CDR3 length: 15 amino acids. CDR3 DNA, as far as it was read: TGTGCCAGCAGCTCGAGCGGAATCCCCTACAATGAG. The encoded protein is CASSSSGIPYNE. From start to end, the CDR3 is CASSSSGIPYNEQFF.

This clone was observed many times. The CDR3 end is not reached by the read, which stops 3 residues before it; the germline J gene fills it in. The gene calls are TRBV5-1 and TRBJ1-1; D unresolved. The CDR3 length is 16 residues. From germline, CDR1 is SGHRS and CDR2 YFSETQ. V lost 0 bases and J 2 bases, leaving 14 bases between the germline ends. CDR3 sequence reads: CASSLESSRINTEAFF. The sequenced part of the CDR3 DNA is TGCGCCAGCAGCTTGGAATCATCCAGGATTAACACTGAA.

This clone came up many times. The CDR3 spells CAISESLEAGGVEQFF. The DNA read from the CDR3 is TGTGCCATCAGTGAGTCCCTAGAAGCGGGAGGGGTTGAG. J is TRBJ2-1 and V is TRBV10-3, with 10 bases fitting TRBD2. Sequencing ends 3 residues short of the CDR3 end; the germline J gene provides the rest. This CDR3 comprises 16 residues. Germline trimming cut 0 bases from V and 9 bases from J; bases unmatched to any gene: 8. Germline V gene data show CDR1 as ENHRY and CDR2 as SYGVKD.

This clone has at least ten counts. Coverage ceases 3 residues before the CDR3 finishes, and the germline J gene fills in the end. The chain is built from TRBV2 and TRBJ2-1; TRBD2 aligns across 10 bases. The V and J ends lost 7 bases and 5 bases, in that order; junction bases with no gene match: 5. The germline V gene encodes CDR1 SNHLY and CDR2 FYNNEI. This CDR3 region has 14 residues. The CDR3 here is CASTTSGNNNEQFF. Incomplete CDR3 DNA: TGTGCCAGCACTACTAGCGGGAATAACAATGAG.

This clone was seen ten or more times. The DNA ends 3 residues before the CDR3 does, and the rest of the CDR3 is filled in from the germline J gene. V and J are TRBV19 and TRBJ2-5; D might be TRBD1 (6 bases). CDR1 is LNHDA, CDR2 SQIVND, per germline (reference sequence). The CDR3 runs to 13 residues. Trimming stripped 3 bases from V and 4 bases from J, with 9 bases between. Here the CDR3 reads CASSIGRGETQYF. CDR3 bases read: TGTGCCAGTAGTATCGGCAGGGGAGAGACC.

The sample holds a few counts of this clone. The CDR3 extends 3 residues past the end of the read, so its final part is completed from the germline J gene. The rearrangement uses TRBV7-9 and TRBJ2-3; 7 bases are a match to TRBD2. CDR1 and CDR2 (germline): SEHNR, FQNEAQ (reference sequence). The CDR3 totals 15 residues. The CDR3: CASSLGGLGGQPQYF. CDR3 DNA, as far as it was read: TGTGCCAGCAGTCTGGGGGGGTTGGGGGGTCAGCCG.

The sequenced CDR3 bases are TGTGCCAGCAGCTCTACGGGGGTTAATTCACCA. The encoded protein is CASSSTGVNSP. The full CDR3 is CASSSTGVNSPLFF. The chain uses TRBV11-3 and TRBJ1-4, with D perhaps matching TRBD1 (5 bases). The read stops 3 residues short of the end of the CDR3; the missing end is completed from the germline J gene. The CDR3 consists of 14 residues. The germline V gene encodes CDR1 SGHNT and CDR2 YENEEA.

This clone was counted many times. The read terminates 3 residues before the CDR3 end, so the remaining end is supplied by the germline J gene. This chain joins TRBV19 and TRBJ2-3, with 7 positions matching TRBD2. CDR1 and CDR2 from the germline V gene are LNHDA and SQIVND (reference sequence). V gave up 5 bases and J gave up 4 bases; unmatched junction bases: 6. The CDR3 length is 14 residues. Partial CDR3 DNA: TGTGCCAGTAGTCGGCGGGAGAGGTCAGATACG. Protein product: CASSRRERSDT. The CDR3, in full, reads CASSRRERSDTQYF.

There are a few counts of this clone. The covered CDR3 bases are TGTGCCAGTATAGGGTGGCTAGCGGGAGTAAGTGAG. It codes for CASIGWLAGVSE. In full, the CDR3 is CASIGWLAGVSEQFF. The chain is built from TRBV19 and TRBJ2-1, with 10 bases aligning to TRBD2. The CDR3 is cut off 3 residues early in the read; its end comes from the germline J gene. The CDR3 has 15 residues. Trimming removed 7 bases from V and 9 bases from J; junction bases left unmatched: 12. Germline assignment: CDR1 LNHDA and CDR2 SQIVND (reference sequence).

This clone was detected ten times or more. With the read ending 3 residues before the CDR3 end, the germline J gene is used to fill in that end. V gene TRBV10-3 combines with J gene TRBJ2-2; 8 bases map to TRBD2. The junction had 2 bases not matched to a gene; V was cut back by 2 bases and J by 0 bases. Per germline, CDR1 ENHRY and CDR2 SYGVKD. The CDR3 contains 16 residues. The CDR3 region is CAISENGGANTGELFF. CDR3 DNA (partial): TGTGCCATCAGTGAGAACGGGGGGGCGAACACCGGGGAG.

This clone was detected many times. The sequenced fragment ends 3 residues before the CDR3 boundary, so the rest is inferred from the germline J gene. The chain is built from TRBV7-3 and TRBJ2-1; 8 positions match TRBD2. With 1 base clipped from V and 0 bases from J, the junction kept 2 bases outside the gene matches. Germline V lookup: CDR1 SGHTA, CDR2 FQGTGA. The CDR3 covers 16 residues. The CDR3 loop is CASSLRLAGSYNEQFF. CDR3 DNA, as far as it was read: TGTGCCAGCAGCTTAAGGCTAGCGGGCTCCTACAATGAG. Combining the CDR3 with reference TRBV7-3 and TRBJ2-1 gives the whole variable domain GAGVSQTPSNKVTEKGKYVELRCDPISGHTALYWYRQSLGQGPEFLIYFQGTGAADDSGLPNDRFFAVRPEGSVSTLKIQRTERGDSAVYLCASSLRLAGSYNEQFFGPGTRLTVL.

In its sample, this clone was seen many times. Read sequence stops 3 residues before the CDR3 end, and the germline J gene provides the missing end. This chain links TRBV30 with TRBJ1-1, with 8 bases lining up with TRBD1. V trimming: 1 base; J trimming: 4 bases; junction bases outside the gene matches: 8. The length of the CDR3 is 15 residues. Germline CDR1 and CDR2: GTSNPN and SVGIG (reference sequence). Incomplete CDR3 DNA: TGTGCCTGGAGTGCTTGGACAGGGAGGGGCACTGAA. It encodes CAWSAWTGRGTE. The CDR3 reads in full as CAWSAWTGRGTEAFF. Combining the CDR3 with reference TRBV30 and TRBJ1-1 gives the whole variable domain SQTIHQWPATLVQPVGSPLSLECTVEGTSNPNLYWYRQAAGRGLQLLFYSVGIGQISSEVPQNLSASRPQDRQFILSSKKLLLSDSGFYLCAWSAWTGRGTEAFFGQGTRLTVV.

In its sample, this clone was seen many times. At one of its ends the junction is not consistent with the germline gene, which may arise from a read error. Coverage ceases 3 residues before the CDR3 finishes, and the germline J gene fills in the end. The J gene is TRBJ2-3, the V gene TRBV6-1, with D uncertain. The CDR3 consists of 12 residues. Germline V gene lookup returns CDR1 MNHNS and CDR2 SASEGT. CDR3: CASSESAETQYF. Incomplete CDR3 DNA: TGTGCCAGCAGTGAATCCGCAGAGACG.

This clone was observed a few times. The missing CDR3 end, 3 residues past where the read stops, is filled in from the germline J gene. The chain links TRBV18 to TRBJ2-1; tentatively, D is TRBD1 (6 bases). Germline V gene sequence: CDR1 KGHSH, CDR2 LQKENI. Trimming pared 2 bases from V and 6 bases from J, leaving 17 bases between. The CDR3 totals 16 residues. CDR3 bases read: TGTGCCAGCTCACCAATTGAACAGGGAATTGGCAATGAG. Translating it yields CASSPIEQGIGNE. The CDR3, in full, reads CASSPIEQGIGNEQFF.

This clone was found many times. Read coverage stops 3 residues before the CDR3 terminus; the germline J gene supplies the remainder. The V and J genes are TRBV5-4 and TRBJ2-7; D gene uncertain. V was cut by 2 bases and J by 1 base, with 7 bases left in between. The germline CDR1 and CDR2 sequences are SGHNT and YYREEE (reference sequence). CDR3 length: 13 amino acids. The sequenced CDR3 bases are TGTGCCAGCAGCTTTGACTTGTCCTACGAG. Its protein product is CASSFDLSYE. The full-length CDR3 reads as CASSFDLSYEQYF.